This T cell receptor beta chain was sequenced for a study of T-cell memory formation after mild COVID-19. Trimming stripped 8 bases from V and 7 bases from J, with 13 bases between. Germline V lookup: CDR1 SNHLY, CDR2 FYNNEI. The CDR3 loop spans 12 amino acids. General observations from the study: There was a balanced CD4/CD8 profile in clones contracting day 15 to 85, and later expanders leaned CD4+.

TCRdb independently ran MiXCR on the 5' RACE reads; one entry per CDR3 protein. The sample lists almost 250,000 distinct CDR3 sequences, approximately 15% occurring once. Points on this clonotype: The antigen remains unidentified.

V and J are TRBV2 and TRBJ2-3; D possibly uses TRBD1 or TRBD2 (5 bases each). Source material: PBMCs or a T cell subset sorted from them (not recorded which). The TCR was taken from an adult woman who had mild COVID-19 (a few samples of this study predate the infection). Cell type and time point are not known. CDR3 in amino acids: CASWGPAHTQYF. Written as DNA, the CDR3 is TGTGCCAGCTGGGGACCGGCACATACGCAGTATTTT. Complete variable domain (other parts from reference TRBV2 and TRBJ2-3): EPEVTQTPSHQVTQMGQEVILRCVPISNHLYFYWYRQILGQKVEFLVSFYNNEISEKSEIFDDQFSVERPDGSNFTLKIRSTKLEDSAMYFCASWGPAHTQYFGPGTRLTVL.